The 2 T cell receptor beta chains given below trace back to one sample, sequenced in a study of blood T cell repertoires in COVID-19 (dated by TCRdb to the early 2020s). Libraries were made using the immunoSEQ multiplex PCR assay. This immuneACCESS table, as held by TCRdb, lists in-frame sequences with V and J called but not all clones. Of the missing ones, under half trace to an unresolved V gene in checked studies; the others have no known cause. The sample profile shows about 170,000 clones; roughly 78% of them were found once. The leading ten clones occupy over 15% of the sample. The sequencing input was PBMCs or T cells enriched from blood (not recorded which). Receptors were obtained from a woman in her sixties or seventies in a cohort exposed to, infected with or recovered from COVID-19 (not recorded which).

The chain combines TRBV20-1 with TRBJ1-2; D ambiguous. V lost 3 bases and J lost 4, with 9 bases in between. Per germline, CDR1 DFQATT and CDR2 SNEGSKA (reference sequence). This CDR3 has 12 residues. CDR3 sequence reads: CSASIEGYGYTF. CDR3 DNA sequence: TGCAGTGCTAGTATTGAGGGCTATGGCTACACCTTC.

The chain joins TRBV6-5 to TRBJ2-7; possibly TRBD2 for D (6 bases). The CDR3 extends over 10 amino acids. CDR1 and CDR2 (germline): MNHEY, SVGAGI. The CDR3, as DNA: TGTGTAGCGGTCTGCTACGAGCAGTACTTC. Protein sequence: CVAVCYEQYF.